Below, one T cell receptor beta chain is given with its context. The antigen is not known. This sample was taken from a study of vaccination effects on CD4 cells after COVID-19. Study-wide background: Everyone in the study got two shots of either the BNT162b2 or mRNA-1273 vaccine. Study observations and caveats: Cross-reactivity with common cold coronaviruses was shown by only 1 of 255 vaccine-induced clones in healthy vaccinees.

Germline loops: CDR1 SGHDT, CDR2 YYEEEE. Trimming cost V 4 bases and J 6 bases; bases outside gene matches: 8. The CDR3 consists of 14 residues. The table came from immunoSEQ multiplex PCR; TCRdb's copy has only in-frame clones and leaves some out. The sample includes roughly 65,000 clones, roughly four fifths of them seen just once. Viral peptide pool expansion of antigen-specific CD4+ T cells preceded sequencing in the ViraFEST assay. Isolation of CD4+ T cells took place after about nine days of culture. According to the study, vaccine recipients showed no prior SARS-CoV-2 infection and negative nucleocapsid antibodies. IL-2 medium supplanted half the medium on days 3 and 7.

The starting material was CD4+ T cells from PBMCs cultured with HCoV-NL63 spike peptides, obtained before COVID-19 vaccination. This receptor was identified in a human donor who received a COVID-19 vaccine. The chain has TRBV5-6 and TRBJ1-2; 8 positions match TRBD1. CDR3 sequence: CASSTPTGDDGYTF. The CDR3 nucleotides are TGTGCCAGCAGCACCCCGACAGGGGACGATGGCTACACCTTC.